This T cell receptor (beta chain) comes out of a study of T-cell reconstitution after alpha-beta-depleted transplantation in children. The TCRbeta library incorporated unique molecular identifiers. TCRdb reanalysed the PCR reads using MiXCR and keeps one entry per CDR3 protein. The sample shows 450,000 to 600,000 distinct CDR3 sequences, 32% of them seen only once. This CDR3 contains 12 residues. V lost 1 base and J lost 12; bases outside the gene matches: 3. Germline CDR1 is SEHNR and CDR2 is FQNEAQ (reference sequence). The sequencing used PBMCs from the stem cell graft donor, collected from the stem cell graft. The rearrangement links TRBV7-9 to TRBJ2-1; 7 bases are a match to TRBD2. The sequence derives from a human donor who donated a stem cell graft to a child with aplastic anemia. In nucleotides, the CDR3 is TGTGCCAGCAGCTTAGGACGGGGGGTGCAGTTCTTC. Its translation is CASSLGRGVQFF.